The source of this T cell receptor beta chain is a study of cytomegalovirus exposure and HLA in healthy donors. Overall study results and limits: As a later analysis revealed, the rate of TCR association differed by HLA locus, with DRB1 most and HLA-C fewest. TRBV6-2, TRBV6-3 and some other V segments were excluded as indistinguishable. In vitro work confirmed that a few CMV-associated chains recognize CMV antigens. It was reported in a later analysis that an Asian-associated ancestry cluster showed fewer N-insertions than the roughly 660-donor mean.

Per germline, CDR1 SNHLY and CDR2 FYNNEI. CDR3 size: 15 residues. V was shortened by 3 bases and J by 3 bases, with 12 bases between the two germline ends. It was with 60 Vbeta and 13 Jbeta primers that the PCR ran. Data came from immunoSEQ multiplex PCR; TCRdb stores just in-frame clones and leaves some out. The sample yields 170,000 or so clones, around three quarters seen once. A note on this clone: Its antigen is not known.

The TCR comes from a woman aged 35 to 49 in good health and CMV-seronegative. The chain carries TRBV2 and TRBJ2-1; D is possibly TRBD2 (5 bases). The sequenced sample was PBMCs. The CDR3 DNA sequence: TGTGCCAGCAGTGAGGAGGACTCTATCTACAATGAGCAGTTCTTC. It codes for CASSEEDSIYNEQFF.